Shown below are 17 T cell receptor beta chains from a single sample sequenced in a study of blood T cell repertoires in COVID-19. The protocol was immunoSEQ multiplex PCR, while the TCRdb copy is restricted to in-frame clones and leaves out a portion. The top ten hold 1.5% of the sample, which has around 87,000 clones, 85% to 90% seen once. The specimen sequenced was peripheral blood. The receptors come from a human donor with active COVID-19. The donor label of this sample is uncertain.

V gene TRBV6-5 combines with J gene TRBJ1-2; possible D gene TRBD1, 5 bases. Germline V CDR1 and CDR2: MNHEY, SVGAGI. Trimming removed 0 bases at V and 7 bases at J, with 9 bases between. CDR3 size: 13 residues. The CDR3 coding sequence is TGTGCCAGCAGTTACTCCAGGGTGTCTGGCTACACCTTC. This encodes CASSYSRVSGYTF.

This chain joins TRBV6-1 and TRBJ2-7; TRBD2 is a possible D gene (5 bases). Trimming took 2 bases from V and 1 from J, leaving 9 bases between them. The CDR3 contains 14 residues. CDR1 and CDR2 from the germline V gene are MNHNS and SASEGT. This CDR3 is CASSESGFSYEQYF. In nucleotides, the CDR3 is TGTGCCAGCAGTGAATCGGGGTTTTCCTACGAGCAGTACTTC.

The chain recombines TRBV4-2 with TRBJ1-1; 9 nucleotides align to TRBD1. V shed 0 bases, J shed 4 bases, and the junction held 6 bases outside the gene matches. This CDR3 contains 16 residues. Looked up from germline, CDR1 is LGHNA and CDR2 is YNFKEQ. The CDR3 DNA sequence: TGTGCCAGCAGCCAAGATCAGGGACAGGGAAGCACTGAAGCTTTCTTT. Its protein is CASSQDQGQGSTEAFF.

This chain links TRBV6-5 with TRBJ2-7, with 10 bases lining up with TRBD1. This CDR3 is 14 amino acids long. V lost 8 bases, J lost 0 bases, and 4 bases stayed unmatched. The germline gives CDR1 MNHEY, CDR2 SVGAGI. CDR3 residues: CASGWTGGSYEQYF. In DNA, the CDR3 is TGTGCCAGCGGATGGACAGGGGGCTCCTACGAGCAGTACTTC.

The CDR3 protein is CASSFGDLQETQYF. CDR3 bases: TGTGCCAGCAGCTTTGGGGACTTACAAGAGACCCAGTACTTC. This rearrangement joins TRBV7-8 to TRBJ2-5; D perhaps matches TRBD2 (6 bases). Per germline, CDR1 SGHVS and CDR2 FQNEAQ. This CDR3 spans 14 amino acids. The V end lost 3 bases, the J end lost 2 bases, and 10 bases lay between the germline ends.

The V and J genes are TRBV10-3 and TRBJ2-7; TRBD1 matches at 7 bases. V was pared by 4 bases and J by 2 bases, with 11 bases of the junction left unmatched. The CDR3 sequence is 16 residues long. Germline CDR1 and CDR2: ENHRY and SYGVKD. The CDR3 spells CAISGMDRRRTYEQYF. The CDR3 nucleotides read TGTGCCATCAGTGGGATGGACAGGAGGAGGACCTACGAGCAGTACTTC.

CDR3 DNA: TGTGCCAGCAGTCGTACAGGGTGGGGTCCCTACGAGCAGTACTTC. As protein: CASSRTGWGPYEQYF. The chain uses TRBV6-5 and TRBJ2-7; TRBD1 is a possible D gene (6 bases). The germline V gene has CDR1 MNHEY and CDR2 SVGAGI. Deletions cut 5 bases from V and 2 bases from J, with 16 bases between. CDR3 length: 15 amino acids.

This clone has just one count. CDR3 sequence (DNA): TGTGCCAGCAGCCAAGTCGTCGGGGAACACCCAGCGGGGGTATACGAGCAGTACTTC. Amino acid sequence: CASSQVVGEHPAGVYEQYF. This chain uses TRBV3-1 (or the pseudogene TRBV3-2) with TRBJ2-7, with TRBD2 matching over 8 bases. Germline CDR1 and CDR2: LGHDT and YNNKEL (reference sequence). The CDR3 covers 19 residues. V lost 1 base to trimming and J lost 4 bases; unmatched junction nucleotides: 18.

CDR3 in amino acids: CASSLMFGTGGREQYF. Here the CDR3 DNA reads TGTGCCAGCAGCTTAATGTTCGGGACAGGGGGCCGCGAGCAGTACTTC. This sequence joins TRBV7-9 and TRBJ2-7, with 12 bases lining up with TRBD1. Trimming removed 2 bases from V and 6 bases from J; junction bases left unmatched: 8. The CDR3 extends over 16 amino acids. Germline CDR1 is SEHNR and CDR2 is FQNEAQ (reference sequence).

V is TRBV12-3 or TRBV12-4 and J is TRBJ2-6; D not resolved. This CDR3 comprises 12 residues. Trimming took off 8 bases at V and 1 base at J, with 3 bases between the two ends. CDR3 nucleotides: TGTGCCAGCCTGTCTGGGGCCAACGTCCTGACTTTC. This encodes CASLSGANVLTF.

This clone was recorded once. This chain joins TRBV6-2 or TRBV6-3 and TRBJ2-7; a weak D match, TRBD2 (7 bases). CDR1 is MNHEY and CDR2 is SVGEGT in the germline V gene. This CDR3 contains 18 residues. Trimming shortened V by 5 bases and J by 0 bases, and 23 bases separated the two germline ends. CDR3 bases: TGTGCCAGCAGTACAGGGCGCCGCGGGGGTCGTATCTCCTACGAGCAGTACTTC. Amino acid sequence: CASSTGRRGGRISYEQYF.

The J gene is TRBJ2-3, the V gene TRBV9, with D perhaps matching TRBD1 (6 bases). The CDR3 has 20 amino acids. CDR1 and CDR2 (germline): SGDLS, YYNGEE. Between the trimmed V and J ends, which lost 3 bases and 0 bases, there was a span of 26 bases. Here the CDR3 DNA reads TGTGCCAGCAGCGGGGGGACATCCACTCAGGTAACAACTAGCACAGATACGCAGTATTTT. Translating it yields CASSGGTSTQVTTSTDTQYF.

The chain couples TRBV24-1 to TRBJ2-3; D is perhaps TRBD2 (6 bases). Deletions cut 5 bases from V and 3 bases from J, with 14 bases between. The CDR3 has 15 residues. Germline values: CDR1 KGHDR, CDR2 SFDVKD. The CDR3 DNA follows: TGTGCCACCAGTGGGAGGGGAGCGAATACAGATACGCAGTATTTT. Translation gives CATSGRGANTDTQYF.

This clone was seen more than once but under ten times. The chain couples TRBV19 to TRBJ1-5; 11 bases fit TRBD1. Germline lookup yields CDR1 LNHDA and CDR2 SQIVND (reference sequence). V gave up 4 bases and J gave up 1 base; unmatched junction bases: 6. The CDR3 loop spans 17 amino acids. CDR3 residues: CASSTRTGGLSNQPQHF. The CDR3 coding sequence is TGTGCCAGTAGTACCCGGACAGGGGGCTTAAGCAATCAGCCCCAGCATTTT.

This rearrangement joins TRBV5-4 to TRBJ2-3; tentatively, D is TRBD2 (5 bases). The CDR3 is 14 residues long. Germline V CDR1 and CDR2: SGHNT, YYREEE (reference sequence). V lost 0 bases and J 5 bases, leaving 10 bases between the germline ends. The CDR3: CASSLERAGDTQYF. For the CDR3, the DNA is TGTGCCAGCAGCTTGGAGAGGGCGGGAGATACGCAGTATTTT.

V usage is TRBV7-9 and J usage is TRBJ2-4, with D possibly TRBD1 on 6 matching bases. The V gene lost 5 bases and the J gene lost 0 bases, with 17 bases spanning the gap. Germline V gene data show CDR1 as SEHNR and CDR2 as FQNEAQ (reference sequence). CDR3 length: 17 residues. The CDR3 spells CASSLSTGIIAKNIQYF. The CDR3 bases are TGTGCCAGCAGCCTAAGCACAGGGATAATAGCCAAAAACATTCAGTACTTC.

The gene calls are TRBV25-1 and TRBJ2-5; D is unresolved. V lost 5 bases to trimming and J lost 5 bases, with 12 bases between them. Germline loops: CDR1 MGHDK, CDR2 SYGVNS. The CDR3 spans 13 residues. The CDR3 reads CASSSPGRETQYF. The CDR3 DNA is TGTGCCAGCAGTAGCCCCGGCAGGGAGACCCAGTACTTC.